In its sample, the clone carrying this TCR beta chain was seen once. Produced via immunoSEQ multiplex PCR; TCRdb's table is partial and in-frame only. The data contain about 110,000 clones, 70% to 90% of them singletons. V lost 6 bases and J lost 6; bases outside the gene matches: 13. Per germline, CDR1 MNHEY and CDR2 SMNVEV (reference sequence). This CDR3 contains 17 residues. The source of the sample is a study of T cell responses to AZD1222 COVID-19 vaccine. This TCR was recovered from an adult in good health. The input for sequencing was peripheral blood, taken on day 0 of AZD1222 vaccination. The chain is built from TRBV27 and TRBJ2-4; 11 bases agree with TRBD1. CDR3: CASRGTGGEVGRNIQYF. CDR3 coding DNA: TGTGCCAGCAGAGGGACAGGGGGGGAGGTCGGAAGAAACATTCAGTACTTC.